This T cell receptor (beta chain) comes out of a study of control samples from healthy donors and cancer patients. There are 13 residues in the CDR3. The germline V and J ends were trimmed by 10 bases and 0 bases, with 11 bases remaining between them. The germline V gene encodes CDR1 MNHEY and CDR2 SVGAGI. Generated by immunoSEQ multiplex PCR, the TCRdb table keeps only in-frame clones and is missing some. The sample contains about 170,000 clones, around 94% of which appear only once. The chain joins TRBV6-5 to TRBJ2-3; D remains unclear. The clonotype was recovered from a woman under 30 in good health. The source material was blood. For the CDR3, the DNA is TGTGCCACCACCACCGGTAGCACAGATACGCAGTATTTT. This gives the protein CATTTGSTDTQYF.